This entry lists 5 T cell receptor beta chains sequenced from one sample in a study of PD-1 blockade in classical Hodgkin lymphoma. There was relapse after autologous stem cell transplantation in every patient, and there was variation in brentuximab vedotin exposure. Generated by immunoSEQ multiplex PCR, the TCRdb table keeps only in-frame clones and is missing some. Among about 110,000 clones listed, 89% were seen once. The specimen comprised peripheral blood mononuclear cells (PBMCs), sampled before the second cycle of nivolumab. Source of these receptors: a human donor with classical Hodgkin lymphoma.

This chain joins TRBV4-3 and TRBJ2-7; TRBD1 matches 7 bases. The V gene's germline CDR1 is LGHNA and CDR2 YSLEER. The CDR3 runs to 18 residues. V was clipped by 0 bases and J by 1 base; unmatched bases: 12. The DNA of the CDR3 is TGCGCCAGCAGCCAAGATTCGCCCGGGACAGTCCTATCCTACGAGCAGTACTTC. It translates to CASSQDSPGTVLSYEQYF.

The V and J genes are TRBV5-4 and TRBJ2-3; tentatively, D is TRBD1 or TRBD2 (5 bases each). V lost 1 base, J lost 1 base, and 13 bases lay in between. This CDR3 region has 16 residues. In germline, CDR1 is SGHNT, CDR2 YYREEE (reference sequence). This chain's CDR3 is CASSLRTLGGTDTQYF. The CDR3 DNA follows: TGTGCCAGCAGCTTGAGGACACTGGGGGGCACAGATACGCAGTATTTT.

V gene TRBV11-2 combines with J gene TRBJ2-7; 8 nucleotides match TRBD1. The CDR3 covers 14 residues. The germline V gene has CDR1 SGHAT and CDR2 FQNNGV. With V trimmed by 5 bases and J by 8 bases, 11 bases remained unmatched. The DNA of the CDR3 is TGTGCCAGCAGCCCCACCACCCAGGGGGCCAAGCAGTACTTC. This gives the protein CASSPTTQGAKQYF.

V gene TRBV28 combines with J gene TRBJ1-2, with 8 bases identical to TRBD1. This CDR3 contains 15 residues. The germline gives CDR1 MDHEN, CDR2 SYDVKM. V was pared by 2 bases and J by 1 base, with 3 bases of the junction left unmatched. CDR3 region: CASSLAGGSNYGYTF. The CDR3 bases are TGTGCCAGCAGTTTAGCAGGGGGCAGTAACTATGGCTACACCTTC.

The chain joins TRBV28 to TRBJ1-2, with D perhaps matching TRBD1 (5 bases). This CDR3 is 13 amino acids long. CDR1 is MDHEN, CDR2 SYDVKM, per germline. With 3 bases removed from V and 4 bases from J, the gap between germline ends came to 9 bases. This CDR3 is CASSFPGSYGYTF. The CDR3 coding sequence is TGTGCCAGCAGTTTCCCAGGGAGCTATGGCTACACCTTC.